This record looks at one T cell receptor (beta chain) sequence and its context. This sample was included in a study of patients and donors after allogeneic stem cell transplantation. TCRdb ran MiXCR on the RT-PCR reads and lists one entry per CDR3 protein. The sample lists a few hundred thousand distinct CDR3 sequences, roughly 38% occurring once. The CDR3 covers 15 residues. Germline CDR1 is SGHKS and CDR2 is YYEKEE (reference sequence). V lost 4 bases, J lost 5 bases, and 19 bases lay in between. The clonotype comes from a human donor who was either an allogeneic HSCT recipient or a stem cell or donor lymphocyte infusion donor (not recorded which). It is not recorded whose cells these are; they may come from a transplant donor. The sequenced material came from blood, either unsorted or a sorted T cell fraction (not recorded which). The chain links TRBV5-5 to TRBJ2-7, with D possibly TRBD1 on 5 matching bases. CDR3 sequence (DNA): TGTGCCAGCAGCGCGGCACCCCAGGGTCGCGACGAGCAGTACTTC. Translating gives CASSAAPQGRDEQYF. Full variable domain (rest looked up from reference TRBV5-5 and TRBJ2-7): DAGVTQSPTHLIKTRGQQVTLRCSPISGHKSVSWYQQVLGQGPQFIFQYYEKEERGRGNFPDRFSARQFPNYSSELNVNALLLGDSALYLCASSAAPQGRDEQYFGPGTRLTVT.